A selection of T cell receptor beta chains follows, all from one sample in a study of early T cells in non-severe SARS-CoV-2 infection. TCRdb passed the 5' RACE reads through MiXCR, listing each CDR3 protein once. The sample lists some 41,000 distinct CDR3 sequences, about 25% seen once, with 4.6% in the top ten. Sequenced here: whole blood, sampled at baseline. The origin of the receptors is an adult who was a healthcare worker with PCR-confirmed SARS-CoV-2 infection or an uninfected control (not recorded which). CDR3s include the opening cysteine and the closing phenylalanine or tryptophan. D genes are given only for firm matches. The size field is filled for only some rows; it gives once, few, many or a size class.

d_call | cdr3_length | clone_size | j_call | v_call | cdr3_aa | cdr3_nt
TRBD1 | 17 | - | TRBJ1-1 | TRBV10-2 | CASSDPTGDKANTEAFF | TGCGCCAGCAGTGACCCCACAGGGGATAAGGCCAACACTGAAGCTTTCTTT
TRBD1 | 14 | few | TRBJ2-7 | TRBV19 | CASSRDRESYEQYF | TGTGCCAGTAGTAGGGACAGGGAGTCCTACGAGCAGTACTTC
- | 14 | few | TRBJ1-1 | TRBV7-2 | CASSFAEKNTEAFF | TGTGCCAGCAGCTTCGCAGAGAAGAACACTGAAGCTTTCTTT
- | 15 | few | TRBJ2-1 | TRBV5-1 | CASSYTGTMNNEQFF | TGCGCCAGCAGCTACACCGGGACAATGAACAATGAGCAGTTCTTC
- | 14 | - | TRBJ1-2 | TRBV5-1 | CASSLAGKTYGYTF | TGCGCCAGCAGCTTGGCCGGAAAGACCTATGGCTACACCTTC
- | 12 | - | TRBJ1-2 | TRBV12-3/TRBV12-4 | CASSPQRGGYTF | TGTGCCAGCAGTCCACAACGAGGTGGCTACACCTTC
TRBD2 | 16 | few | TRBJ2-3 | TRBV7-9 | CASSSRTSGVGDTQYF | TGTGCCAGCAGCTCCCGGACTAGCGGGGTCGGAGATACGCAGTATTTT
- | 14 | - | TRBJ2-7 | TRBV12-3/TRBV12-4 | CASSLMGVAVEQYF | TGTGCCAGCAGTCTCATGGGGGTCGCGGTCGAGCAGTACTTC
TRBD1 | 15 | - | TRBJ2-7 | TRBV20-1 | CSAIAGGTYSYEQYF | TGCAGTGCGATCGCAGGGGGCACATACTCCTACGAGCAGTACTTC
- | 12 | - | TRBJ2-7 | TRBV5-6 | CASSLTSYEQYF | TGTGCCAGCAGCTTGACCTCCTACGAGCAGTACTTC
- | 16 | - | TRBJ1-3 | TRBV7-9 | CASSLGTPGSGNTIYF | TGTGCCAGCAGCTTGGGGACACCTGGTTCTGGAAACACCATATATTTT
- | 15 | few | TRBJ2-7 | TRBV11-3 | CASSLGEAATYEQYF | TGTGCCAGCAGCTTAGGAGAGGCTGCTACCTACGAGCAGTACTTC
TRBD1 | 15 | - | TRBJ2-7 | TRBV6-2/TRBV6-3 | CASSNEQGVSYEQYF | TGTGCCAGCAGTAACGAACAGGGGGTATCCTACGAGCAGTACTTC
- | 15 | - | TRBJ2-2 | TRBV12-3/TRBV12-4 | CASSLQSGSTGELFF | TGTGCCAGCAGTTTGCAGTCCGGCTCCACCGGGGAGCTGTTTTTT
- | 12 | - | TRBJ1-2 | TRBV29-1 | CSVLGGNYGYTF | TGCAGCGTTTTAGGGGGTAACTATGGCTACACCTTC
- | 14 | many | TRBJ2-3 | TRBV20-1 | CSALGGLDTDTQYF | TGCAGTGCCCTTGGGGGGCTCGACACAGATACGCAGTATTTT
- | 13 | - | TRBJ2-7 | TRBV7-2 | CASTQREGGEQYF | TGTGCCAGCACCCAAAGGGAGGGGGGCGAGCAGTACTTC
- | 12 | - | TRBJ1-4 | TRBV5-1 | CASSLPSEKLFF | TGCGCCAGCAGCTTACCCTCTGAAAAACTGTTTTTT
- | 15 | - | TRBJ2-1 | TRBV4-2 | CASSQGRGLRNEQFF | TGTGCCAGCAGCCAAGGTAGGGGCCTGAGGAATGAGCAGTTCTTC
- | 12 | - | TRBJ2-7 | TRBV7-6 | CASSHSGVEQYF | TGTGCCAGCAGCCATTCCGGGGTCGAGCAGTACTTC
- | 14 | - | TRBJ1-6 | TRBV11-2 | CASSPRGGNSPLHF | TGTGCCAGCAGTCCTAGAGGGGGAAATTCACCCCTCCACTTT
TRBD1 | 13 | few | TRBJ2-4 | TRBV20-1 | CSANDRVVNIQYF | TGCAGTGCTAACGACAGGGTGGTGAACATTCAGTACTTC
- | 14 | - | TRBJ2-7 | TRBV20-1 | CSARVPSSSYEQYF | TGCAGTGCTAGAGTGCCCAGTAGCTCCTACGAGCAGTACTTC
- | 14 | - | TRBJ1-6 | TRBV11-3 | CASSLDRGFSPLHF | TGTGCCAGCAGCTTAGATAGGGGGTTTTCACCCCTCCACTTT
TRBD1 | 17 | few | TRBJ1-2 | TRBV18 | CASSPLSPGTGDYGYTF | TGTGCCAGCTCACCACTGTCCCCCGGGACAGGGGACTATGGCTACACCTTC
- | 15 | - | TRBJ1-5 | TRBV6-1 | CASSPSGISNQPQHF | TGTGCCAGCAGTCCTTCAGGGATTAGCAATCAGCCCCAGCATTTT
- | 17 | few | TRBJ2-4 | TRBV7-8 | CASSALHGTSAKNIQYF | TGTGCCAGCAGCGCTCTACACGGGACCTCAGCCAAAAACATTCAGTACTTC
TRBD1 | 15 | - | TRBJ1-1 | TRBV12-3/TRBV12-4 | CASRRDRGPNTEAFF | TGTGCCAGCAGGAGGGACAGGGGGCCGAACACTGAAGCTTTCTTT
TRBD2 | 13 | few | TRBJ2-5 | TRBV19 | CATGTSGQETQYF | TGTGCCACAGGGACTAGCGGGCAAGAGACCCAGTACTTC
TRBD2 | 16 | few | TRBJ2-1 | TRBV11-3 | CASSARVRGDWNEQFF | TGTGCCAGCAGCGCCCGGGTGCGGGGGGATTGGAATGAGCAGTTCTTC
- | 11 | few | TRBJ2-7 | TRBV5-1 | CASSSDYEQYF | TGCGCCAGCAGCTCCGACTACGAGCAGTACTTC
- | 13 | few | TRBJ2-3 | TRBV5-1 | CASSPLVTDTQYF | TGCGCCAGCAGCCCCCTCGTCACAGATACGCAGTATTTT
- | 13 | - | TRBJ2-7 | TRBV11-2 | CASTNPRGLRQYF | TGTGCCAGCACCAACCCCAGGGGACTTAGGCAGTACTTC
- | 15 | - | TRBJ2-3 | TRBV29-1 | CSVEVSRDNTDTQYF | TGCAGCGTTGAAGTTAGCCGGGACAACACAGATACGCAGTATTTT
TRBD2 | 14 | few | TRBJ2-5 | TRBV9 | CASGSGGLQETQYF | TGTGCCAGCGGTAGCGGGGGGCTACAAGAGACCCAGTACTTC
TRBD2 | 14 | - | TRBJ2-7 | TRBV6-2/TRBV6-3 | CASNKRGVPWQQYF | TGTGCCAGCAACAAGCGGGGGGTACCCTGGCAGCAGTACTTC
- | 17 | few | TRBJ2-2 | TRBV5-1 | CASSLGFTDPNTGELFF | TGCGCCAGCAGCTTGGGTTTTACAGATCCGAACACCGGGGAGCTGTTTTTT
- | 14 | - | TRBJ1-5 | TRBV5-1 | CASSLRGGNQPQHF | TGCGCCAGCAGCCTAAGGGGGGGCAATCAGCCCCAGCATTTT